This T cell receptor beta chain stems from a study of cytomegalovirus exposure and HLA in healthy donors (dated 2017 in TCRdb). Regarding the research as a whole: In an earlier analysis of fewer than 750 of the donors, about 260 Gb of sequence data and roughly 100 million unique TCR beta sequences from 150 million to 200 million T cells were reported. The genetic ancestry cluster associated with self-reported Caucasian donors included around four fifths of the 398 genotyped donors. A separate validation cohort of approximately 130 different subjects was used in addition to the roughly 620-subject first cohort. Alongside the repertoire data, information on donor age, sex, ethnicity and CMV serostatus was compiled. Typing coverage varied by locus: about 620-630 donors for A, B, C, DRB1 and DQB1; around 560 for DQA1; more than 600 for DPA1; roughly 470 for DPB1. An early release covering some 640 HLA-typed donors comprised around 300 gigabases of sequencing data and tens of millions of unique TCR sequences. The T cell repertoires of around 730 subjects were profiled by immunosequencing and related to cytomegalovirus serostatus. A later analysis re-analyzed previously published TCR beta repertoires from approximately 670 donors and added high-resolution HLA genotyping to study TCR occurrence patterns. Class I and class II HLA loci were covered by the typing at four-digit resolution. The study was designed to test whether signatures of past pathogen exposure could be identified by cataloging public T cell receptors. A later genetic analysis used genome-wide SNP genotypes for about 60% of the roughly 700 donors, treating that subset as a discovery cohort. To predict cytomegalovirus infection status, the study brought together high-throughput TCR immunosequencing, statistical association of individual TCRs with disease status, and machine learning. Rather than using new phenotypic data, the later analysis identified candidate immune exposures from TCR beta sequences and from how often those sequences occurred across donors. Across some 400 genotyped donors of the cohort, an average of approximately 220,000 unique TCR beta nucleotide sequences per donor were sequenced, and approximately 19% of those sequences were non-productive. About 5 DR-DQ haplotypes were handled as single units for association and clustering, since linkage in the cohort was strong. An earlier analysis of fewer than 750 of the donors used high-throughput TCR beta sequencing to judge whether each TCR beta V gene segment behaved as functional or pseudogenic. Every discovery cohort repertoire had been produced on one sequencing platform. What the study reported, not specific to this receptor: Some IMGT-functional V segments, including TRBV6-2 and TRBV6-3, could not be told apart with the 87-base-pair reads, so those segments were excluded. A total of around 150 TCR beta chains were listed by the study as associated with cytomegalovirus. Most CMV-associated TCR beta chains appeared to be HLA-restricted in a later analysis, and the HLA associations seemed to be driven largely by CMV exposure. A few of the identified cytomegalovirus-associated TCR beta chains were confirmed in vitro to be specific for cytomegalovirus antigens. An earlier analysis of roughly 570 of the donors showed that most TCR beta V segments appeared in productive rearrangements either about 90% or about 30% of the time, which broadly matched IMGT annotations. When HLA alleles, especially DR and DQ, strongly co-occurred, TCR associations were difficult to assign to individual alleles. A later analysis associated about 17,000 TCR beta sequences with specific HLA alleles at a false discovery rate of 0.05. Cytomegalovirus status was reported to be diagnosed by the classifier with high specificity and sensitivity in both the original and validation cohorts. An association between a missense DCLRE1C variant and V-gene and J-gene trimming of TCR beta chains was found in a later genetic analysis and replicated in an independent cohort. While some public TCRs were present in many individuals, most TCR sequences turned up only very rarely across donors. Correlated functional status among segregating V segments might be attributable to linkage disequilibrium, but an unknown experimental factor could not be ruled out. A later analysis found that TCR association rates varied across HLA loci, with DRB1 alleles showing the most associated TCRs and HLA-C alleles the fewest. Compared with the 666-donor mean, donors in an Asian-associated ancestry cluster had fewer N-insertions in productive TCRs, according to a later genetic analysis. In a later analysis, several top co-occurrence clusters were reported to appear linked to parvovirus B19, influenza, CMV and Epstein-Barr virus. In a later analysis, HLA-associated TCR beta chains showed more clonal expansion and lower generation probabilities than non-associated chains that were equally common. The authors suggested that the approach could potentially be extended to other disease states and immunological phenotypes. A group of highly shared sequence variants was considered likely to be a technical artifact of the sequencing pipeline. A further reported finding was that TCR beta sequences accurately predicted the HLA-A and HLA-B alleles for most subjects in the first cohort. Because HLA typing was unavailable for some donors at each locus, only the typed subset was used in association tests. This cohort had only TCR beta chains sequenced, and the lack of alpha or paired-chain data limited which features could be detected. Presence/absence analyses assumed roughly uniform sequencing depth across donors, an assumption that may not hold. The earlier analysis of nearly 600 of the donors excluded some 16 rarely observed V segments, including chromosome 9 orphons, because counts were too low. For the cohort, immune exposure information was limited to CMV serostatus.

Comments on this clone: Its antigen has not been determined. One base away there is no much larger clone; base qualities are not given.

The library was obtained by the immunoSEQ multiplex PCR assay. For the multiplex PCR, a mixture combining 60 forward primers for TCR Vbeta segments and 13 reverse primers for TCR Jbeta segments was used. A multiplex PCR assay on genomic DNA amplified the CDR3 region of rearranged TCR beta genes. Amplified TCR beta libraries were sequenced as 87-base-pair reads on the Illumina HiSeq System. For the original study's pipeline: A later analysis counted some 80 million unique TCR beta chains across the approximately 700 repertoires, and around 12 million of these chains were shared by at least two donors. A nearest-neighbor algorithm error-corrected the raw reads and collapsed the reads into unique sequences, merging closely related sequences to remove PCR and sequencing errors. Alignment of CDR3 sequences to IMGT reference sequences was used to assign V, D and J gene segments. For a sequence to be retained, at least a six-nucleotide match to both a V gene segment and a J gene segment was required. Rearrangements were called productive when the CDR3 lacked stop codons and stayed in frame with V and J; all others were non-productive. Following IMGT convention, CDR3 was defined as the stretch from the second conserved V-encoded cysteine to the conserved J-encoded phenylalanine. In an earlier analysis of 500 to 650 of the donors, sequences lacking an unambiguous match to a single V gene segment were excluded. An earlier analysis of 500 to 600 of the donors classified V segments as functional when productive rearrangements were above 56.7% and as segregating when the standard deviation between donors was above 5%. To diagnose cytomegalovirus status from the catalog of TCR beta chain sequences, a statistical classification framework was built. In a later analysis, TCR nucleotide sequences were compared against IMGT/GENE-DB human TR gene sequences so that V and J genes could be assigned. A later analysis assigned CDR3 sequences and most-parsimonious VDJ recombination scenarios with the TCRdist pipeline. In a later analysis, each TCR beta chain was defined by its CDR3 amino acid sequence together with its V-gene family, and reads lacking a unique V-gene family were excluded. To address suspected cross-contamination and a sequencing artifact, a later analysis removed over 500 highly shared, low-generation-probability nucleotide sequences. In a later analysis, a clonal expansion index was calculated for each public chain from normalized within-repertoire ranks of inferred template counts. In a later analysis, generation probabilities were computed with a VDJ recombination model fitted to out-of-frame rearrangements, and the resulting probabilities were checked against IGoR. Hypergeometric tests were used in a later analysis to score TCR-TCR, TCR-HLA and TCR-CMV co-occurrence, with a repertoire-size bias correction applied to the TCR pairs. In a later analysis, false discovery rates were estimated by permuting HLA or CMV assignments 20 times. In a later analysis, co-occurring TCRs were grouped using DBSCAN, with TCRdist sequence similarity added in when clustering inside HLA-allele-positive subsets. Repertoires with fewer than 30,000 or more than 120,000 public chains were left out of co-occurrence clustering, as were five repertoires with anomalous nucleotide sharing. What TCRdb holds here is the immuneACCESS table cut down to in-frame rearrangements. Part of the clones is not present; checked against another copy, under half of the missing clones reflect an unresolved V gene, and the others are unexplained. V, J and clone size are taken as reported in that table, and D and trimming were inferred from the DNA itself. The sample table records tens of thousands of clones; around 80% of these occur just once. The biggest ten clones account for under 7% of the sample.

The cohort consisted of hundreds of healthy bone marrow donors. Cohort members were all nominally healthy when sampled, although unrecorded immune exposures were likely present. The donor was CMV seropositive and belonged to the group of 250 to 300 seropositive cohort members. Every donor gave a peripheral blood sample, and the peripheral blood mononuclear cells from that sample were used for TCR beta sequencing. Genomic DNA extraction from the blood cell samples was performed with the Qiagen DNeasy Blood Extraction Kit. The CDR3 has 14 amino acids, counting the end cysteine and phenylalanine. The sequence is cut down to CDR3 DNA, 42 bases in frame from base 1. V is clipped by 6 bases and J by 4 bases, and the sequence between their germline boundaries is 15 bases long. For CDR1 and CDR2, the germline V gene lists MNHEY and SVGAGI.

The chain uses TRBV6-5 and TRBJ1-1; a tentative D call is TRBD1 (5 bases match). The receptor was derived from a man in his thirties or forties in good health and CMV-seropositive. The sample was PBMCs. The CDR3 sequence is CASRRPQGVTEAFF. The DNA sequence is TGTGCCAGCAGACGACCCCAAGGGGTCACTGAAGCTTTCTTT.